Shown below are 3 T cell receptor beta chains from a single sample sequenced in a study of cytomegalovirus exposure and HLA in healthy donors. TCRdb's table, derived via immunoSEQ multiplex PCR, lists solely in-frame clones and lacks some. The table records about 21,000 clones, around 96% of them present only once. Material for sequencing was PBMCs. All receptors derive from a man under 40 in good health and CMV-seropositive.

The V and J genes are TRBV4-3 and TRBJ1-2; D is undetermined. Germline-derived CDR1 and CDR2 are LGHNA and YSLEER. V was cut by 0 bases and J by 9 bases, with 14 bases left in between. The CDR3 length is 14 residues. The CDR3 loop is CASSQERQFSSYTF. The CDR3 nucleotides are TGCGCCAGCAGCCAAGAGAGGCAGTTTAGCAGCTACACCTTC.

This rearrangement joins TRBV2 to TRBJ1-2; D is possibly TRBD1 (6 bases). This CDR3 is 15 amino acids long. Trimming left V 2 bases short and J 6 bases short, with 16 bases between. Germline V CDR1 and CDR2: SNHLY, FYNNEI. This chain's CDR3 is CASSEWGRGEDGYTF. The CDR3 DNA reads TGTGCCAGCAGTGAATGGGGCAGGGGAGAGGATGGCTACACCTTC.

In its sample, this clone was seen once. The chain links TRBV6-1 to TRBJ1-2; 10 bases line up with TRBD1. The CDR3 covers 13 residues. Germline V CDR1 and CDR2: MNHNS, SASEGT. With V trimmed by 6 bases and J by 7 bases, 5 bases remained unmatched. CDR3 in DNA: TGTGCCAGCAGCCCGGGACAGGGGTCTGGCTACACCTTC. Translating it yields CASSPGQGSGYTF.